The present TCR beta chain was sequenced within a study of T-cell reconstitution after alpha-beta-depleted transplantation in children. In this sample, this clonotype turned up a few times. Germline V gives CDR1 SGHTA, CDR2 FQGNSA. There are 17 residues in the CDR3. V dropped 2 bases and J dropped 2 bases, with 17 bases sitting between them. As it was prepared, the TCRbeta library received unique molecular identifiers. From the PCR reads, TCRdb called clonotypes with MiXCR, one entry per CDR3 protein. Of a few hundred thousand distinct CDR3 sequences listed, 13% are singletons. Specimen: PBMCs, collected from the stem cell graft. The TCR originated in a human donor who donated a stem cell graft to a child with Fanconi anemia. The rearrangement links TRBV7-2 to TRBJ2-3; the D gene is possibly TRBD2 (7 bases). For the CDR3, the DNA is TGTGCCAGCAGCTTAAAGTCCGGGGGGCCGCCCACAGATACGCAGTATTTT. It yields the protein CASSLKSGGPPTDTQYF.